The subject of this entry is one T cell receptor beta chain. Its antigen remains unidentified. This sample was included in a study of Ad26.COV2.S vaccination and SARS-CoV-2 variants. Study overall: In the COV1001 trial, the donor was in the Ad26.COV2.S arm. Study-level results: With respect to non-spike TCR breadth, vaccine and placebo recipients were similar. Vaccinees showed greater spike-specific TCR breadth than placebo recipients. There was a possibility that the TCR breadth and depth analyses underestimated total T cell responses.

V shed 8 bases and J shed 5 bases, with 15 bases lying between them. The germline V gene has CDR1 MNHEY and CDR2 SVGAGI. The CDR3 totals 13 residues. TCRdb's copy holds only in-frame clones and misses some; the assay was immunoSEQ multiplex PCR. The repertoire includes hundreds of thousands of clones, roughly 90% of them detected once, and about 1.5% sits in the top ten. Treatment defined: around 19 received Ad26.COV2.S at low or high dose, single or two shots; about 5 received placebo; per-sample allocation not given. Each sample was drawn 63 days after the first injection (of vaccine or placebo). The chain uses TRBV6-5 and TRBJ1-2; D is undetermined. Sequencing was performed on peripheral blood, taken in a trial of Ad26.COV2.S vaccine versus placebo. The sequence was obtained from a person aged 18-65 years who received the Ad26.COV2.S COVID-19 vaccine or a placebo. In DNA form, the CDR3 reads TGTGCCAGCCTTCGAGGGAGTGGATATGGCTACACCTTC. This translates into CASLRGSGYGYTF.